Below are 20 T cell receptor beta chains sequenced from a single sample in a study of CD8+ T cells in alopecia areata. The treatment: oral pan-JAK inhibitor, 5-10 mg twice daily. Extracted RNA was reverse transcribed, and the resulting cDNA served as sequencing template. The method was immunoSEQ multiplex PCR; TCRdb's version includes in-frame clones alone and lacks a portion of them. The data hold approximately 200,000 clones, with about three fifths observed a single time. The specimen comprised CD4+ T cells sorted from blood, sampled at week 4, from a patient treated with tofacitinib. These receptors all stem from a human donor with alopecia areata.

This clone was counted ten times or more. The CDR3 reads CASSAQTRNGELFF. CDR3 sequence (DNA): TGTGCCAGCAGTGCCCAGACACGGAATGGGGAGCTGTTTTTT. This rearrangement joins TRBV27 to TRBJ2-2; no clear D. Germline values: CDR1 MNHEY, CDR2 SMNVEV (reference sequence). The CDR3 consists of 14 residues. Trimming removed 5 bases at V and 8 bases at J, with 15 bases between.

This clone was observed a few times. The chain couples TRBV29-1 to TRBJ2-7; 9 bases fit TRBD1. CDR1 and CDR2 (germline): SQVTM, ANQGSEA. The V segment lost 4 bases and the J segment 3 bases; nucleotides outside the gene matches: 1. This CDR3 region has 12 residues. CDR3 amino acids: CSVGDRDYEQYF. The DNA of the CDR3 is TGCAGCGTTGGGGACAGGGACTACGAGCAGTACTTC.

The chain recombines TRBV30 with TRBJ2-2; D could derive from TRBD1 or TRBD2 (5 bases each). Germline assignment: CDR1 GTSNPN and CDR2 SVGIG (reference sequence). This CDR3 region has 14 residues. Deletions cut 4 bases from V and 0 bases from J, with 9 bases between. CDR3 DNA: TGTGCCTGGACTCGAGGGGCGAACACCGGGGAGCTGTTTTTT. Protein sequence: CAWTRGANTGELFF. The full variable domain, its missing parts supplied by reference TRBV30 and TRBJ2-2, is SQTIHQWPATLVQPVGSPLSLECTVEGTSNPNLYWYRQAAGRGLQLLFYSVGIGQISSEVPQNLSASRPQDRQFILSSKKLLLSDSGFYLCAWTRGANTGELFFGEGSRLTVL.

The chain joins TRBV9 to TRBJ2-1; D is uncertain. The germline V gene has CDR1 SGDLS and CDR2 YYNGEE. This CDR3 spans 15 amino acids. Deletions cut 6 bases from V and 5 bases from J, with 18 bases between. The CDR3 DNA reads as TGTGCCAGCACCTCCCAGCCCAACCGAAACAATGAGCAGTTCTTC. The encoded protein is CASTSQPNRNNEQFF. Combining the CDR3 with reference TRBV9 and TRBJ2-1 gives the whole variable domain DSGVTQTPKHLITATGQRVTLRCSPRSGDLSVYWYQQSLDQGLQFLIQYYNGEERAKGNILERFSAQQFPDLHSELNLSSLELGDSALYFCASTSQPNRNNEQFFGPGTRLTVL.

The chain is built from TRBV30 and TRBJ2-2; 9 nucleotides line up with TRBD2. The length of the CDR3 is 19 residues. Losses at the gene ends were 3 bases for V and 6 bases for J; bases not matched to a gene: 20. CDR1 is GTSNPN and CDR2 is SVGIG in the germline V gene (reference sequence). The CDR3 loop is CAWRPPGVGGGAWSGELFF. Here the CDR3 DNA reads TGTGCCTGGAGACCACCTGGAGTTGGCGGGGGGGCTTGGTCCGGGGAGCTGTTTTTT.

This clone was seen once. The V and J genes are TRBV30 and TRBJ2-7; unclear D gene. The CDR3 length is 13 residues. CDR1 is GTSNPN and CDR2 is SVGIG in the germline V gene (reference sequence). The ends were cut back, 0 bases at V and 7 bases at J, with 13 bases in the middle. The CDR3 nucleotides are TGTGCCTGGAGTGTACGTGTGTTAGATGAGCAGTACTTC. This gives the protein CAWSVRVLDEQYF.

This rearrangement joins TRBV5-1 to TRBJ1-2, with D possibly matching TRBD1 (5 bases). This CDR3 contains 13 residues. Trimming removed 5 bases at V and 5 bases at J, with 13 bases between. Germline V gene lookup returns CDR1 SGHRS and CDR2 YFSETQ. The CDR3 protein is CASSRDPAYGYTF. CDR3 coding DNA: TGCGCCAGCAGTAGGGACCCTGCATATGGCTACACCTTC.

This chain joins TRBV7-8 and TRBJ2-4; tentative D call: TRBD1 (5 bases). The CDR3 is 15 amino acids. Germline V gives CDR1 SGHVS, CDR2 FQNEAQ. V was cut by 8 bases and J by 7 bases, with 21 bases left in between. The CDR3 protein is CASQQPLGHHNIQYF. The CDR3 nucleotides read TGTGCCAGCCAACAGCCCCTGGGGCACCACAACATTCAGTACTTC.

The chain joins TRBV30 to TRBJ2-7, with D unclear. The germline V gene has CDR1 GTSNPN and CDR2 SVGIG (reference sequence). The V and J ends lost 3 bases and 2 bases respectively, with 8 bases between them. This CDR3 spans 12 amino acids. The chain's CDR3 is CAWRGLTYEQYF. Written as DNA, the CDR3 is TGTGCCTGGAGAGGGTTAACCTACGAGCAGTACTTC.

The sample holds a few counts of this clone. J is TRBJ1-1 and V is TRBV4-2; D gene ambiguous. Germline V gene lookup returns CDR1 LGHNA and CDR2 YNFKEQ. The CDR3 sequence is 13 residues long. V lost 4 bases to trimming and J lost 3 bases, with 9 bases between them. CDR3 loop: CASSRNRDTEAFF. The CDR3 nucleotides are TGTGCCAGCAGCCGCAATAGGGACACTGAAGCTTTCTTT.

The V call is TRBV6-1, the J call TRBJ2-7; D perhaps matches TRBD1 (6 bases). Per germline, CDR1 MNHNS and CDR2 SASEGT. The V end was cut by 6 bases, the J end by 2 bases, with 11 bases between. The CDR3 consists of 13 residues. Here the CDR3 DNA reads TGTGCCAGCAGGCAGGGGACCACCTACGAGCAGTACTTC. Its protein is CASRQGTTYEQYF.

This sequence joins TRBV29-1 and TRBJ1-1; D is ambiguous. The CDR3 runs 15 residues. Germline V gene data show CDR1 as SQVTM and CDR2 as ANQGSEA. The V gene lost 1 base and the J gene lost 2 bases, with 14 bases spanning the gap. CDR3 coding DNA: TGCAGCGTTGAAGGGAGGGTGGCAGTAAACACTGAAGCTTTCTTT. Protein: CSVEGRVAVNTEAFF.

This clone was detected only a few times. V is TRBV25-1 and J is TRBJ1-2; D is possibly TRBD1 (5 bases). The CDR3 is made up of 13 amino acids. In germline, CDR1 is MGHDK, CDR2 SYGVNS. V was shortened by 3 bases and J by 5 bases, with 10 bases between the two germline ends. In nucleotides, the CDR3 is TGTGCCAGCAGTGACCCAGGGTTTTATGGCTACACCTTC. Its translation is CASSDPGFYGYTF.

This chain links TRBV30 with TRBJ2-2; perhaps TRBD1 as D (6 bases). In germline, CDR1 is GTSNPN, CDR2 SVGIG (reference sequence). There are 15 residues in the CDR3. The germline V and J ends were trimmed by 3 bases and 2 bases, with 13 bases remaining between them. CDR3 in DNA: TGTGCCTGGAGGAAGATAGGGGGTAACACCGGGGAGCTGTTTTTT. Its protein is CAWRKIGGNTGELFF.

The V and J genes are TRBV4-2 and TRBJ2-1, with 11 bases matching TRBD1. Per the germline V gene, CDR1 is LGHNA and CDR2 is YNFKEQ. CDR3 size: 15 residues. V shed 4 bases, J shed 12 bases, and the junction held 11 bases outside the gene matches. In nucleotides, the CDR3 is TGTGCCAGCAGCCTCGGGACAGGGGGTGAGGGAGGGCAGTTCTTC. Its protein is CASSLGTGGEGGQFF.

The J gene is TRBJ2-3, the V gene TRBV4-3; D might be TRBD1 (6 bases). The germline V and J ends were trimmed by 4 bases and 3 bases, with 23 bases remaining between them. The CDR3 runs 18 residues. The germline gives CDR1 LGHNA, CDR2 YSLEER. CDR3: CASSPQRPGQVRTDTQYF. CDR3 in DNA: TGCGCCAGCAGCCCGCAGCGCCCGGGACAAGTAAGAACAGATACGCAGTATTTT.

V gene TRBV9 combines with J gene TRBJ2-5, with unresolved D. The CDR3 length is 12 residues. V was shortened by 0 bases and J by 5 bases, with 5 bases between the two germline ends. Germline V gene sequence: CDR1 SGDLS, CDR2 YYNGEE. The CDR3 nucleotides read TGTGCCAGCAGCGTAGCTGGGGAGACCCAGTACTTC. This codes for CASSVAGETQYF.

This clone appeared a single time. Here the CDR3 DNA reads TGTGCCTGGAGTGACAAGGACAATGAGCAGTTCTTC. This sequence encodes CAWSDKDNEQFF. V is TRBV30 and J is TRBJ2-1, with D hard to call. Per the germline V gene, CDR1 is GTSNPN and CDR2 is SVGIG (reference sequence). V gave up 1 base and J gave up 5 bases, with 6 bases separating them. CDR3 length: 12 residues. The whole variable domain, filled in from reference TRBV30 and TRBJ2-1, reads SQTIHQWPATLVQPVGSPLSLECTVEGTSNPNLYWYRQAAGRGLQLLFYSVGIGQISSEVPQNLSASRPQDRQFILSSKKLLLSDSGFYLCAWSDKDNEQFFGPGTRLTVL.

The chain is built from TRBV29-1 and TRBJ2-4, with TRBD2 identical over 11 bases. From germline, CDR1 is SQVTM and CDR2 ANQGSEA. The CDR3 extends over 19 amino acids. V was pared by 1 base and J by 0 bases, with 11 bases of the junction left unmatched. CDR3 coding DNA: TGCAGCGTTGAAGCCCGACTAGCGGGGTTCGATCTAGCCAAAAACATTCAGTACTTC. This gives the protein CSVEARLAGFDLAKNIQYF.

J is TRBJ2-5 and V is TRBV15; tentative D call: TRBD2 (5 bases). Per the germline V gene, CDR1 is LNHNV and CDR2 is YYDKDF (reference sequence). The V end was cut by 1 base, the J end by 1 base, with 13 bases between. This CDR3 is 16 amino acids long. CDR3 nucleotide sequence: TGTGCCACCAGCAGAGGAGGGCGGGTTGGCCAAGAGACCCAGTACTTC. Encoded protein: CATSRGGRVGQETQYF.